The 25 T cell receptor beta chains below come from one sample, sequenced in a study of T cell responses to AZD1222 COVID-19 vaccine. Assay: immunoSEQ multiplex PCR; the TCRdb copy retains only in-frame clones and omits some. Of around 80,000 clones in the sample, 92% were seen once. The starting material was peripheral blood, obtained 28 days after the second AZD1222 dose. The receptors here all came from an adult who received the AZD1222 COVID-19 vaccine.

The chain employs TRBV7-9 and TRBJ2-5, with D unresolved. V was cut by 3 bases and J by 2 bases, with 16 bases left in between. This CDR3 has 16 residues. Germline CDR1 and CDR2: SEHNR and FQNEAQ (reference sequence). This chain's CDR3 is CASSFTQETPQETQYF. CDR3 coding DNA: TGTGCCAGCAGCTTTACCCAGGAGACACCTCAAGAGACCCAGTACTTC.

This chain connects TRBV12-5 to TRBJ1-1; 7 bases agree with TRBD1. V dropped 7 bases and J dropped 4; count of bases not matched to a gene: 6. The CDR3 sequence is 13 residues long. Germline values: CDR1 LGHNT, CDR2 FRNRAP. The CDR3 loop is CASDTPGGTEAFF. Written as DNA, the CDR3 is TGTGCTAGTGACACACCAGGGGGCACTGAAGCTTTCTTT. Full variable domain (outside the CDR3, taken from reference TRBV12-5 and TRBJ1-1): DARVTQTPRHKVTEMGQEVTMRCQPILGHNTVFWYRQTMMQGLELLAYFRNRAPLDDSGMPKDRFSAEMPDATLATLKIQPSEPRDSAVYFCASDTPGGTEAFFGQGTRLTVV.

The chain recombines TRBV15 with TRBJ1-4, with D tentatively TRBD1 (6 bases). In germline, CDR1 is LNHNV, CDR2 YYDKDF (reference sequence). This CDR3 comprises 14 residues. V shed 3 bases and J shed 5 bases, with 10 bases lying between them. The chain's CDR3 is CATSRDRVNEKLFF. The CDR3 coding sequence is TGTGCCACCAGCAGGGACAGAGTAAATGAAAAACTGTTTTTT.

The genes are TRBV6-1 and TRBJ1-2; 9 nucleotides align to TRBD1. Germline loops: CDR1 MNHNS, CDR2 SASEGT. The CDR3 extends over 17 amino acids. Trimming removed 3 bases from V and 8 bases from J; junction bases left unmatched: 16. The DNA for the CDR3 is TGTGCCAGCAGTGACTTCCCCTCGATCACAGGGGGCAGGGGCTACACCTTC. As protein: CASSDFPSITGGRGYTF.

The chain couples TRBV5-8 to TRBJ1-3; no definite D call. Trimming took 5 bases from V and 4 from J, leaving 19 bases between them. There are 16 residues in the CDR3. Germline CDR1 and CDR2: SGHTS and YDEGEE. The CDR3 nucleotides read TGTGCCAGCAGGGAACCGGGAAGCCCTGTGGGAAACACCATATATTTT. Its protein product is CASREPGSPVGNTIYF.

The rearrangement links TRBV23-1 to TRBJ1-1, with no clear D. TRBV23-1 is recorded as an ORF, its role being uncertain. The CDR3 totals 12 residues. Trimming cost V 11 bases and J 7 bases, with 17 bases left between them. CDR3 loop: CAGQWSWVEAFF. The CDR3, as DNA: TGCGCCGGTCAGTGGTCCTGGGTTGAAGCTTTCTTT.

The chain uses TRBV6-6 and TRBJ1-2; possibly TRBD1 for D (5 bases). The V gene's germline CDR1 is MNHNY and CDR2 SVGAGI (reference sequence). The CDR3 runs to 18 residues. Trimming pared 5 bases from V and 3 bases from J, leaving 25 bases between. This CDR3 reads CASSHTPVRGALYYGYTF. DNA of the CDR3: TGTGCCAGCAGTCATACCCCCGTCCGGGGCGCCTTATACTATGGCTACACCTTC.

Only a few counts were recorded for this clone. The J gene is TRBJ1-4, the V gene TRBV27; D call uncertain. The CDR3 consists of 14 residues. V lost 7 bases and J lost 2, with 11 bases in between. CDR1 is MNHEY and CDR2 is SMNVEV in the germline V gene (reference sequence). CDR3 sequence reads: CASKRTGTNEKLFF. In nucleotides, the CDR3 is TGTGCCAGCAAAAGGACGGGCACTAATGAAAAACTGTTTTTT.

In this sample, this clone turned up once. The chain joins TRBV2 to TRBJ1-4; 8 bases align to TRBD1. The V gene's germline CDR1 is SNHLY and CDR2 FYNNEI. CDR3 size: 16 residues. The ends lost 4 bases at V and 0 bases at J; junction bases unmatched: 4. In DNA form, the CDR3 reads TGTGCCAGCAGTGGGACAGGGCTGACAACTAATGAAAAACTGTTTTTT. Its protein is CASSGTGLTTNEKLFF.

The J gene is TRBJ2-7, the V gene TRBV28, with TRBD1 matching over 11 bases. The V and J ends lost 6 bases and 4 bases, in that order; junction bases with no gene match: 5. The CDR3 extends over 14 amino acids. The germline CDR1 and CDR2 sequences are MDHEN and SYDVKM. Here the CDR3 DNA reads TGTGCCAGCAGCAGCCGGGACAGGGGGTACGAGCAGTACTTC. This sequence encodes CASSSRDRGYEQYF.

The chain recombines TRBV24-1 with TRBJ2-1; no firm D call. The germline CDR1 and CDR2 sequences are KGHDR and SFDVKD. V lost 0 bases and J 7 bases, leaving 12 bases between the germline ends. The CDR3 contains 15 residues. The CDR3 DNA reads as TGTGCCACCAGTGATTTGCGGTCCAGTAAGAATGAGCAGTTCTTC. This translates into CATSDLRSSKNEQFF.

The rearrangement uses TRBV18 and TRBJ2-1; 10 positions match TRBD2. Germline V gene sequence: CDR1 KGHSH, CDR2 LQKENI. The CDR3 has 15 residues. J was trimmed by 6 bases and V by 4 bases; bases with no gene match: 6. The CDR3 coding sequence is TGTGCCAGCTCACAGCCTAGCGGGAGTACCAATGAGCAGTTCTTC. Its translation is CASSQPSGSTNEQFF.

This clone appeared a single time. The rearrangement links TRBV5-1 to TRBJ2-7; TRBD1 matches 8 bases. The CDR3 has 15 residues. Germline-derived CDR1 and CDR2 are SGHRS and YFSETQ. The ends lost 5 bases at V and 3 bases at J; junction bases unmatched: 10. The CDR3 here is CASSSGQGGFYEQYF. The CDR3 region has the DNA TGCGCCAGCAGTTCAGGACAGGGAGGATTCTACGAGCAGTACTTC.

The J gene is TRBJ1-2, the V gene TRBV5-1; D is possibly TRBD1 (5 bases). CDR1 and CDR2 from the germline V gene are SGHRS and YFSETQ. CDR3 length: 14 residues. Trimming shortened V by 0 bases and J by 3 bases, and 9 bases separated the two germline ends. The CDR3 here is CASSLDGADYGYTF. The CDR3 DNA reads as TGCGCCAGCAGCTTGGATGGGGCTGACTATGGCTACACCTTC. Based on the CDR3 plus reference TRBV5-1 and TRBJ1-2, the full variable domain is KAGVTQTPRYLIKTRGQQVTLSCSPISGHRSVSWYQQTPGQGLQFLFEYFSETQRNKGNFPGRFSGRQFSNSRSEMNVSTLELGDSALYLCASSLDGADYGYTFGSGTRLTVV.

The chain is built from TRBV10-3 and TRBJ1-2; 7 bases fit TRBD1. The junction had 10 bases not matched to a gene; V was cut back by 6 bases and J by 6 bases. CDR1 ENHRY and CDR2 SYGVKD come from the germline V gene. The CDR3 consists of 14 residues. In DNA, the CDR3 is TGTGCCATCAGCGAGGGGGCAGGGGAAAATGGCTACACCTTC. Its protein product is CAISEGAGENGYTF.

For the CDR3, the DNA is TGTGCCTGGTCGGTGGAACGGCGATATGGCTACACCTTC. This sequence encodes CAWSVERRYGYTF. The chain is built from TRBV30 and TRBJ1-2; D gene unclear. CDR3 length: 13 residues. Germline loops: CDR1 GTSNPN, CDR2 SVGIG (reference sequence). V was clipped by 5 bases and J by 5 bases, with 15 bases between them.

This clone is a singleton in its sample. This sequence joins TRBV12-5 and TRBJ2-7; 7 nucleotides agree with TRBD2. With 5 bases clipped from V and 3 bases from J, the junction kept 4 bases outside the gene matches. This CDR3 spans 13 amino acids. Germline-derived CDR1 and CDR2 are LGHNT and FRNRAP. The CDR3 reads CASGRGLDYEQYF. DNA of the CDR3: TGTGCTAGTGGTCGCGGACTAGACTACGAGCAGTACTTC. The full variable domain, with the rest looked up from reference TRBV12-5 and TRBJ2-7, is DARVTQTPRHKVTEMGQEVTMRCQPILGHNTVFWYRQTMMQGLELLAYFRNRAPLDDSGMPKDRFSAEMPDATLATLKIQPSEPRDSAVYFCASGRGLDYEQYFGPGTRLTVT.

The rearrangement links TRBV7-2 to TRBJ2-3, with D perhaps TRBD2 (5 bases). The germline V gene encodes CDR1 SGHTA and CDR2 FQGNSA. The V and J ends lost 3 bases and 3 bases respectively, with 16 bases between them. The CDR3 consists of 16 residues. CDR3 sequence (DNA): TGTGCCAGCAGCTTGTTGGCCTCAAGAGGGACAGATACGCAGTATTTT. Protein product: CASSLLASRGTDTQYF.

The V and J genes are TRBV7-2 and TRBJ1-1, with 9 bases that match TRBD1. The V segment lost 3 bases and the J segment 6 bases; nucleotides outside the gene matches: 8. The CDR3 is 15 amino acids. The V gene's germline CDR1 is SGHTA and CDR2 FQGNSA. In DNA, the CDR3 is TGTGCCAGCAGCTTCACCGGGACAGGGCCCGCTGAAGCTTTCTTT. Its protein is CASSFTGTGPAEAFF. Drawing the rest from reference TRBV7-2 and TRBJ1-1, the complete variable domain is GAGVSQSPSNKVTEKGKDVELRCDPISGHTALYWYRQSLGQGLEFLIYFQGNSAPDKSGLPSDRFSAERTGGSVSTLTIQRTQQEDSAVYLCASSFTGTGPAEAFFGQGTRLTVV.

The chain is built from TRBV7-6 and TRBJ1-5; the D is unclear. The CDR3 loop spans 15 amino acids. CDR1 is SGHVS and CDR2 is FNYEAQ in the germline V gene. V lost 5 bases and J lost 5, with 16 bases in between. The CDR3 sequence: CASSPAAFPDQPQHF. The CDR3 nucleotides are TGTGCCAGCAGCCCCGCGGCTTTCCCGGATCAGCCCCAGCATTTT.

The chain recombines TRBV28 with TRBJ2-6; D gene uncertain. There are 16 residues in the CDR3. Trimming removed 4 bases from V and 4 bases from J, with 14 bases in between. Per the germline V gene, CDR1 is MDHEN and CDR2 is SYDVKM. The CDR3 sequence is CASSYLRASGANVLTF. Here the CDR3 DNA reads TGTGCCAGCAGTTATCTACGGGCCTCCGGGGCCAACGTCCTGACTTTC.

The chain couples TRBV7-2 to TRBJ2-4, with a possible D match to TRBD2 (6 bases). The CDR3 has 16 amino acids. Trimming stripped 4 bases from V and 9 bases from J, with 22 bases between. Germline V gene data show CDR1 as SGHTA and CDR2 as FQGNSA. CDR3 nucleotides: TGTGCCAGCAGCTCCGCAGGACTTACGCCGCGGGGCATTCAGTACTTC. This sequence encodes CASSSAGLTPRGIQYF. Drawing the rest from reference TRBV7-2 and TRBJ2-4, the complete variable domain is GAGVSQSPSNKVTEKGKDVELRCDPISGHTALYWYRQSLGQGLEFLIYFQGNSAPDKSGLPSDRFSAERTGGSVSTLTIQRTQQEDSAVYLCASSSAGLTPRGIQYFGAGTRLSVL.

This clone has just one count. The J gene is TRBJ1-6, the V gene TRBV12-3 or TRBV12-4; D call uncertain. The CDR3 extends over 13 amino acids. Trimming took off 3 bases at V and 10 bases at J, with 10 bases between the two ends. In DNA form, the CDR3 reads TGTGCCAGCAGTTTGGCTTCGGAGTCACCCCTCCACTTT. It specifies CASSLASESPLHF.

The CDR3 DNA reads TGTGCCAGCACCCCGGGACAGATCCACAATGAGCAGTTCTTC. Translated, it gives CASTPGQIHNEQFF. The chain is built from TRBV27 and TRBJ2-1, with TRBD1 matching 7 bases. The germline gives CDR1 MNHEY, CDR2 SMNVEV (reference sequence). This CDR3 is 14 amino acids long. After removal of 7 bases from V and 5 bases from J, the junction contained 8 bases not matched to a gene.

A few counts support this clone. The J gene is TRBJ1-1, the V gene TRBV14, with 9 positions matching TRBD1. The germline V gene has CDR1 SGHDN and CDR2 FVKESK. The trim removed 4 bases at V and 3 bases at J, leaving 6 bases unmatched. The CDR3 has 15 residues. This CDR3 is CASSPLGQGYTEAFF. Written as DNA, the CDR3 is TGTGCCAGCAGCCCCCTCGGACAGGGGTACACTGAAGCTTTCTTT.